The 12 T cell receptor beta chains below come from one sample, sequenced in a study of blood T cell repertoires in COVID-19. Method: immunoSEQ multiplex PCR; TCRdb's copy keeps in-frame clones and lacks some. The repertoire holds about 180,000 clones, about 81% seen once, with 12% in the top ten. Sequencing was performed on peripheral blood. The source of these receptors is a woman aged 80 or older with COVID-19, enrolled during active disease.

The rearrangement joins TRBV7-3 to TRBJ2-3; D might be TRBD2 (6 bases). CDR1 is SGHTA, CDR2 FQGTGA, per germline. The germline V and J ends were trimmed by 2 bases and 4 bases, with 10 bases remaining between them. The CDR3 covers 14 residues. CDR3 residues: CASSLGGISDTQYF. In nucleotides, the CDR3 is TGTGCCAGCAGCTTAGGCGGGATCTCAGATACGCAGTATTTT. The full variable domain, in which reference TRBV7-3 and TRBJ2-3 provide the parts outside the CDR3, is GAGVSQTPSNKVTEKGKYVELRCDPISGHTALYWYRQSLGQGPEFLIYFQGTGAADDSGLPNDRFFAVRPEGSVSTLKIQRTERGDSAVYLCASSLGGISDTQYFGPGTRLTVL.

The chain carries TRBV7-3 and TRBJ2-5, with 8 bases identical to TRBD1. V was clipped by 3 bases and J by 4 bases; unmatched bases: 4. CDR1 SGHTA and CDR2 FQGTGA come from the germline V gene. The CDR3 has 14 amino acids. CDR3 nucleotide sequence: TGTGCCAGCAGCTTGCAGGGGGCAGGAGAGACCCAGTACTTC. Translation: CASSLQGAGETQYF.

V gene TRBV6-6 combines with J gene TRBJ2-4; D not certain. V lost 0 bases to trimming and J lost 2 bases, with 8 bases between them. CDR1 and CDR2 (germline): MNHNY, SVGAGI (reference sequence). There are 15 residues in the CDR3. DNA for the CDR3: TGTGCCAGCAGTTACTCGTCAGGAACCAAAAACATTCAGTACTTC. It is translated as CASSYSSGTKNIQYF.

Only a few counts were recorded for this clone. CDR3 residues: CASSQTSWEQFF. CDR3 nucleotides: TGTGCCAGCAGTCAGACTAGCTGGGAGCAGTTCTTC. This chain connects TRBV6-5 to TRBJ2-1; 7 bases are shared with TRBD2. The length of the CDR3 is 12 residues. The trim removed 5 bases at V and 10 bases at J, leaving 5 bases unmatched. CDR1 and CDR2 from the germline V gene are MNHEY and SVGAGI.

This sequence joins TRBV6-5 and TRBJ1-5; 9 nucleotides line up with TRBD1. The V gene end was trimmed by 6 bases and the J gene end by 5 bases; junction bases not matched to a gene: 5. CDR3 length equals 14 residues. Per the germline V gene, CDR1 is MNHEY and CDR2 is SVGAGI. CDR3 DNA: TGTGCCAGCAGCAGGGACAGGGAATATCAGCCCCAGCATTTT. It codes for CASSRDREYQPQHF.

This clone was observed many times. The V call is TRBV24-1, the J call TRBJ1-2; 12 nucleotides line up with TRBD1. The germline V gene has CDR1 KGHDR and CDR2 SFDVKD. CDR3 length: 13 residues. V shed 10 bases, J shed 11 bases, and the junction held 10 bases outside the gene matches. CDR3 sequence: CATNAGTGGWYTF. As DNA, the CDR3 is TGTGCCACAAATGCCGGGACAGGGGGCTGGTACACCTTC.

The chain uses TRBV18 and TRBJ2-5; the match to TRBD1 covers 7 bases. The CDR3 runs 14 residues. CDR1 is KGHSH and CDR2 is LQKENI in the germline V gene. Trimming took 4 bases from V and 1 from J; bases not matched to a gene: 3. This chain's CDR3 is CASSLTGVQETQYF. Here the CDR3 DNA reads TGTGCCAGCTCACTAACAGGGGTCCAAGAGACCCAGTACTTC.

The chain is built from TRBV28 and TRBJ1-5; D perhaps matches TRBD1 (5 bases). Trimming took 4 bases from V and 6 from J, leaving 13 bases between them. Germline lookup yields CDR1 MDHEN and CDR2 SYDVKM. The CDR3 spans 14 residues. The CDR3 region has the DNA TGTGCCAGCAGTTCGGGACTTGTGACTCAGCCCCAGCATTTT. It translates to CASSSGLVTQPQHF. The whole variable domain, filled in from reference TRBV28 and TRBJ1-5, reads DVKVTQSSRYLVKRTGEKVFLECVQDMDHENMFWYRQDPGLGLRLIYFSYDVKMKEKGDIPEGYSVSREKKERFSLILESASTNQTSMYLCASSSGLVTQPQHFGDGTRLSIL.

This rearrangement joins TRBV30 to TRBJ2-7; 8 bases are shared with TRBD1. With 2 bases clipped from V and 1 base from J, the junction kept 10 bases outside the gene matches. CDR3 length equals 16 residues. Germline V gene sequence: CDR1 GTSNPN, CDR2 SVGIG (reference sequence). DNA for the CDR3: TGTGCCTGGAGTCCCCGCGACAGGGGTTGGTCCTACGAGCAGTACTTC. Residues: CAWSPRDRGWSYEQYF.

The gene calls are TRBV19 and TRBJ2-2; 9 nucleotides align to TRBD1. V lost 10 bases and J lost 4; bases outside the gene matches: 10. The CDR3 spans 15 residues. Per germline, CDR1 LNHDA and CDR2 SQIVND (reference sequence). The CDR3 coding sequence is TGTGCCACCCACAGCGGGACAGGGACCACCGGGGAGCTGTTTTTT. Translating it yields CATHSGTGTTGELFF. Variable domain in full (rest from reference TRBV19 and TRBJ2-2): DGGITQSPKYLFRKEGQNVTLSCEQNLNHDAMYWYRQDPGQGLRLIYYSQIVNDFQKGDIAEGYSVSREKKESFPLTVTSAQKNPTAFYLCATHSGTGTTGELFFGEGSRLTVL.

This chain joins TRBV11-3 and TRBJ2-7, with TRBD1 matching 10 bases. V gave up 4 bases and J gave up 2 bases; unmatched junction bases: 11. The CDR3 has 17 amino acids. From germline, CDR1 is SGHNT and CDR2 YENEEA. CDR3 region: CASSSRMSGQGPYEQYF. The DNA of the CDR3 is TGTGCCAGCAGCTCTCGAATGTCGGGACAGGGGCCCTACGAGCAGTACTTC.

Within the sample, this clone is medium-sized. J is TRBJ1-6 and V is TRBV15, with 7 nucleotides matching TRBD1. With V trimmed by 0 bases and J by 2 bases, 7 bases remained unmatched. Looked up from germline, CDR1 is LNHNV and CDR2 is YYDKDF (reference sequence). The CDR3 length is 18 residues. The CDR3 coding sequence is TGTGCCACCAGCAGAGAGTTGGGGGACAGAACCTATAATTCACCCCTCCACTTT. Translating it yields CATSRELGDRTYNSPLHF.